Below, one T cell receptor beta chain is given with its context. The protocol was immunoSEQ multiplex PCR, while the TCRdb copy is restricted to in-frame clones and leaves out a portion. In the table there are 180,000 or so clones, approximately 80% of which are singletons. Participants were aged about 18 to 90 years, lived in over 20 US areas, and enrolled virtually. Clinical history as reported by participants underpinned cohort assignment. These data come from a study of blood T cell repertoires in COVID-19. The CDR3 extends over 17 amino acids. Deletions cut 4 bases from V and 5 bases from J, with 21 bases between. CDR1 and CDR2 from the germline V gene are SGHRS and YFSETQ.

The sequencing sample was made of PBMCs or T cells enriched from blood (not recorded which). This sequence originates from a man aged 50 to 59 who had recovered from COVID-19. The chain is built from TRBV5-1 and TRBJ2-2; D is perhaps TRBD1 (6 bases). The CDR3 DNA follows: TGCGCCAGCAGCCCGACCACGAGACAGGCCAGTACCGGGGAGCTGTTTTTT. The encoded protein is CASSPTTRQASTGELFF.